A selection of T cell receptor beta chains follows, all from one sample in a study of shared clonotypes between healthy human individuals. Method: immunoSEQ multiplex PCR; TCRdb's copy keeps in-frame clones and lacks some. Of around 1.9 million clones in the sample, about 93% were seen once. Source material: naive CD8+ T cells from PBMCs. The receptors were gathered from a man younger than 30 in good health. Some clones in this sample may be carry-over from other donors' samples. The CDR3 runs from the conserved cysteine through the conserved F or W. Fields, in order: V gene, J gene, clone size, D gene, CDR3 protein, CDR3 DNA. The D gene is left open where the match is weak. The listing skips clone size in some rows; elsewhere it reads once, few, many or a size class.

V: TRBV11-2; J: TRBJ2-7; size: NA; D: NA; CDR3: CASSPDSYEQYF; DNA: TGTGCCAGCAGCCCTGACAGCTACGAGCAGTACTTC
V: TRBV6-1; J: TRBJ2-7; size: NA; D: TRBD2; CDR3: CASRPGGGASYEQYF; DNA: TGTGCCAGCAGGCCGGGGGGGGGCGCATCCTACGAGCAGTACTTC
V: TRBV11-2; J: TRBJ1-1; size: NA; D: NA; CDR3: CASSLGVLQGAFF; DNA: TGTGCCAGCAGCTTAGGAGTCCTCCAAGGGGCTTTCTTT
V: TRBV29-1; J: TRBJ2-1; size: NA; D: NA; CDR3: CSVVGEGRSYNEQFF; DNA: TGCAGCGTTGTTGGGGAAGGGAGGTCCTACAATGAGCAGTTCTTC
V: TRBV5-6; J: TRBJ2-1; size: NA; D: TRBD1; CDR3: CASSLQTGEQFF; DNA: TGTGCCAGCAGCTTGCAGACAGGGGAGCAGTTCTTC
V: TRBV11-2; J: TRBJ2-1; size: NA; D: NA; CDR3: CASSLEGWDSYNEQFF; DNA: TGTGCCAGCAGCTTAGAAGGGTGGGATTCCTACAATGAGCAGTTCTTC
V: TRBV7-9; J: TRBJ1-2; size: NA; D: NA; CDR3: CASSLEQGYGYTF; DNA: TGTGCCAGCAGCTTAGAACAGGGCTATGGCTACACCTTC
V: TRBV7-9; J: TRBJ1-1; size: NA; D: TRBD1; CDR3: CASTHTGGNTEAFF; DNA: TGTGCCAGCACCCACACAGGGGGGAACACTGAAGCTTTCTTT
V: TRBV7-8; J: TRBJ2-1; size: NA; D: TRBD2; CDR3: CASSVGTISYNEQFF; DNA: TGTGCCAGCAGCGTCGGGACTATCTCCTACAATGAGCAGTTCTTC
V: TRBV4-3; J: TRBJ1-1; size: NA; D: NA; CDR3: CASSRDRGNTEAFF; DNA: TGCGCCAGCAGCCGCGATCGGGGGAACACTGAAGCTTTCTTT
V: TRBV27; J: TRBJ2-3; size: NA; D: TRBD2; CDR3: CASGATSGSTDTQYF; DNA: TGTGCCAGCGGGGCGACTAGCGGGAGCACAGATACGCAGTATTTT
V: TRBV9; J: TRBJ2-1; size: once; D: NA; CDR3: CASSVGQNNEQFF; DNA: TGTGCCAGCAGCGTAGGGCAGAACAATGAGCAGTTCTTC
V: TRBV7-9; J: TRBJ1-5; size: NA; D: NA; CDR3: CASSSGSNQPQHF; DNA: TGTGCCAGCAGCTCAGGCAGCAATCAGCCCCAGCATTTT
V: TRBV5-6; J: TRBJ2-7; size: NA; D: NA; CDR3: CASSLKVHEQYF; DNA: TGTGCCAGCAGCCTAAAAGTCCACGAGCAGTACTTC
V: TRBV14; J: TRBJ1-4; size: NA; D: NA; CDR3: CASSQRVIGSTNEKLFF; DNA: TGTGCCAGCAGCCAGAGGGTAATAGGGAGTACTAATGAAAAACTGTTTTTT
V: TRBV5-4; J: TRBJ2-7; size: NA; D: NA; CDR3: CASSERDSSYEQYF; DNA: TGTGCCAGCAGCGAGCGGGACAGCTCCTACGAGCAGTACTTC
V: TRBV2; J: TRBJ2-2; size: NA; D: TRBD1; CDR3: CASTLHGTENTGELFF; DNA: TGTGCCAGCACCCTCCACGGGACAGAGAACACCGGGGAGCTGTTTTTT
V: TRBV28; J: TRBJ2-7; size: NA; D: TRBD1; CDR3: CASSNYRGNEQYF; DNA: TGTGCCAGCAGTAACTACAGGGGAAACGAGCAGTACTTC
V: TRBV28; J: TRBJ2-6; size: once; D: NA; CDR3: CASSLFSGAGANVLTF; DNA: TGTGCCAGCAGTTTGTTTTCAGGGGCTGGGGCCAACGTCCTGACTTTC
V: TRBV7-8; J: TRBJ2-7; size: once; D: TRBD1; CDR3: CASSDRTGTDYEQYF; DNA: TGTGCCAGCAGCGACCGTACCGGGACAGACTACGAGCAGTACTTC
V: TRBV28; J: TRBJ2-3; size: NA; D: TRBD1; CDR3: CARGGQSTDTQYF; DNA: TGTGCCCGAGGGGGACAGAGCACAGATACGCAGTATTTT
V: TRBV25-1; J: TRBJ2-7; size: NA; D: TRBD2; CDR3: CASRLAGAYEQYF; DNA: TGTGCCAGCAGACTAGCGGGAGCCTACGAGCAGTACTTC
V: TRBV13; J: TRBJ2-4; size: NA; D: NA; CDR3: CASSLGGALAKNIQYF; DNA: TGTGCCAGCAGCTTAGGGGGAGCCCTAGCCAAAAACATTCAGTACTTC
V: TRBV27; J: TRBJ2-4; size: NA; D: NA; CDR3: CASSLGLAAAKNIQYF; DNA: TGTGCCAGCAGCTTAGGGCTGGCCGCAGCCAAAAACATTCAGTACTTC
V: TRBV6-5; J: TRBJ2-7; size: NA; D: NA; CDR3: CASSYSLKLYEQYF; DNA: TGTGCCAGCAGTTACTCCCTGAAACTCTACGAGCAGTACTTC
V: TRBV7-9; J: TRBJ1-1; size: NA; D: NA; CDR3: CASSSHRDTEAFF; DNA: TGTGCCAGCAGCTCCCACAGGGACACTGAAGCTTTCTTT
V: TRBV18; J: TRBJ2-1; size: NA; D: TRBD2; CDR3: CASSPPGLAGVSNNEQFF; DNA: TGTGCCAGCTCACCTCCGGGACTAGCGGGAGTATCTAACAATGAGCAGTTCTTC
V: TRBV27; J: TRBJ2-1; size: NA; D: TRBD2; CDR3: CASRIGRSSYNEQFF; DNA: TGTGCCAGCAGGATCGGGAGGAGCTCCTACAATGAGCAGTTCTTC
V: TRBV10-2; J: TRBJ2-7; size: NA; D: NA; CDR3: CASSESAGEGYEQYF; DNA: TGCGCCAGCAGTGAGTCGGCAGGCGAGGGCTACGAGCAGTACTTC
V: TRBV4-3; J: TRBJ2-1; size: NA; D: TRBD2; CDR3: CASSPTSGSGNEQFF; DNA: TGCGCCAGCAGTCCTACTAGCGGGAGCGGCAATGAGCAGTTCTTC
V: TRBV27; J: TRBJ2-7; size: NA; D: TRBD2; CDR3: CASSLLAATTYEQYF; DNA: TGTGCCAGCAGTTTACTAGCGGCAACTACCTACGAGCAGTACTTC
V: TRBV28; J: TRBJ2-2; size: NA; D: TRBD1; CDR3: CASSQGQGAFTGELFF; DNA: TGTGCCAGCAGTCAGGGGCAGGGGGCATTCACCGGGGAGCTGTTTTTT
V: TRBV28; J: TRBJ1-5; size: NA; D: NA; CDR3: CASSLGRALNPQHF; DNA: TGTGCCAGCAGTTTAGGTCGGGCTCTAAACCCCCAGCATTTT
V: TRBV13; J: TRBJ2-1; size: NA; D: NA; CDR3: CASSPLGDLGWQFF; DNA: TGTGCCAGCAGCCCCCTAGGGGACTTGGGATGGCAGTTCTTC
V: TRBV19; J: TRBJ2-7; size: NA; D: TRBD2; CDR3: CASSIDGTSTYEQYF; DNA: TGTGCCAGTAGTATAGATGGGACTAGTACCTACGAGCAGTACTTC
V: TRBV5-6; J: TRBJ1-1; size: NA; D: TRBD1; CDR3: CASSIGQGIEAFF; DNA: TGTGCCAGCAGCATTGGACAGGGGATTGAAGCTTTCTTT
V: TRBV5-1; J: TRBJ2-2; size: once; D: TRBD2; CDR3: CASSLLAIGELFF; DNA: TGCGCCAGCAGCTTACTAGCGATCGGGGAGCTGTTTTTT
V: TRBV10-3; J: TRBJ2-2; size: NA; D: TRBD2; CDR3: CAISDEGLAGAGGELFF; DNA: TGTGCCATCAGTGATGAGGGACTAGCGGGAGCCGGCGGGGAGCTGTTTTTT
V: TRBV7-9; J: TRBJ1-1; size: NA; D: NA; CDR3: CASSPRLIFMNTEAFF; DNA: TGTGCCAGCAGCCCCCGACTGATTTTCATGAACACTGAAGCTTTCTTT